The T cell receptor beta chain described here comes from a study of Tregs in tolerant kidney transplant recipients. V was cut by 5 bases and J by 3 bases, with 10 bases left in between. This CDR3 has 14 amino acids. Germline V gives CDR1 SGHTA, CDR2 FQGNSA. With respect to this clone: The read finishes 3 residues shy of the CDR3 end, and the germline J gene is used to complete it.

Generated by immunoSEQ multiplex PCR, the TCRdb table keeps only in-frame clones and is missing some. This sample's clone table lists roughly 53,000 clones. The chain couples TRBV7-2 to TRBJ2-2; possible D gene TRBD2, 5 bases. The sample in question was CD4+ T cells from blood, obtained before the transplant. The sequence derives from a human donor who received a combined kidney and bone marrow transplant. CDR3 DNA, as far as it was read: TGTGCCAGCAGCCAAGGACTGTACACCGGGGAG. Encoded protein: CASSQGLYTGE. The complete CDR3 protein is CASSQGLYTGELFF.